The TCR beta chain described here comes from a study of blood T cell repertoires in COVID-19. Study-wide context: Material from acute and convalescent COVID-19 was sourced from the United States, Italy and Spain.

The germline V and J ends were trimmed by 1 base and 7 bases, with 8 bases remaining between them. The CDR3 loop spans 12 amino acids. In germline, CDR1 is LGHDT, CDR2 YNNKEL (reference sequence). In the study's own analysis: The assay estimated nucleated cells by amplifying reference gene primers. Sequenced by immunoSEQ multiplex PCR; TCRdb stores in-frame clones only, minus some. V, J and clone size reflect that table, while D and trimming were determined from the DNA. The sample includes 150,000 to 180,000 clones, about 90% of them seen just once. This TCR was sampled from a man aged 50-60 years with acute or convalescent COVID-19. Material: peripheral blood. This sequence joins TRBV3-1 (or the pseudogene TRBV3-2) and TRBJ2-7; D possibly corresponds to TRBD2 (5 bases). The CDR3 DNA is TGTGCCAGCAGCCAAGTTCCGGGGGAGCAGTACTTC. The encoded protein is CASSQVPGEQYF.